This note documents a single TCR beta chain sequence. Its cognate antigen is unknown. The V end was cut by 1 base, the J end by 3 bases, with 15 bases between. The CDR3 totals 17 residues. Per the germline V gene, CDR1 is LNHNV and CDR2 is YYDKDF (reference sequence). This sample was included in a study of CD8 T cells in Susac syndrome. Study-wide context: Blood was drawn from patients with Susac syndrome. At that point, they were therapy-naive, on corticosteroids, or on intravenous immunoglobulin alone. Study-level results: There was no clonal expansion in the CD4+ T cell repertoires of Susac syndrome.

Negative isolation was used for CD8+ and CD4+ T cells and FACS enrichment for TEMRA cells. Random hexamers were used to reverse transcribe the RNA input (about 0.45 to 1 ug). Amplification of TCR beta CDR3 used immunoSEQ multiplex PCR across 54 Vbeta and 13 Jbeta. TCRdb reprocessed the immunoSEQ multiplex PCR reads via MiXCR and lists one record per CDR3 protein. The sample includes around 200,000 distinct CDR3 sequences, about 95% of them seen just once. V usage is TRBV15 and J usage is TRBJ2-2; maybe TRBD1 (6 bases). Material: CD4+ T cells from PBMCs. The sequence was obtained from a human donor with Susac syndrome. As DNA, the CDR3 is TGTGCCACCAGCAGAGGCGAGGGCAGGGGCGACACCGGGGAGCTGTTTTTT. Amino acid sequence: CATSRGEGRGDTGELFF.